This T cell receptor (beta chain) was captured by sequencing in a study of cytomegalovirus exposure and HLA in healthy donors (dated by TCRdb to the late 2010s). For context, the study as a whole: According to an earlier analysis of a few hundred of the donors, about 179 million T cells yielded 120 million or so unique TCR beta sequences and 276 Gb of sequence data. An early release that covered fewer than 800 HLA-typed donors contained approximately 290 gigabases of sequencing data and approximately 85 million unique TCR sequences. Of the 300 to 500 genotyped donors, 65% to 90% were placed in the genetic ancestry cluster associated with self-reported Caucasian donors. The study aimed to test whether cataloging public T cell receptors could reveal signatures of past pathogen exposure. The study used immunosequencing to profile the T cell repertoires of approximately 690 subjects and linked those repertoires to cytomegalovirus serostatus. Along with the 666-subject first cohort, a separate validation cohort of around 110 different subjects was used. The study combined high-throughput TCR immunosequencing, statistical association of individual TCRs with disease status, and machine learning to predict cytomegalovirus infection status. A later analysis re-analyzed previously published TCR beta repertoires from 600 to 850 donors and added high-resolution HLA genotyping to study TCR occurrence patterns. In the later analysis, no new phenotypic data were used to find candidate immune exposures; instead, reliance was placed on TCR beta sequences and their occurrence across donors. In an earlier analysis of 587 of the donors, high-throughput TCR beta sequencing was used to judge whether each TCR beta V gene segment behaved as functional or pseudogenic. Alongside the repertoire data, information on donor age, sex, ethnicity and CMV serostatus was compiled. In a later genetic analysis, genome-wide SNP genotypes for 398 of the 666 donors were used, and that subset was treated as a discovery cohort. All discovery cohort repertoires had been generated using a single sequencing platform. HLA typing covered class I and class II loci at four-digit resolution. The number of donors typed differed by locus, with roughly 620-630 for A, B, C, DRB1 and DQB1, around 500 for DQA1, about 610 for DPA1, and 400 to 490 for DPB1. Because of strong linkage in the cohort, a few DR-DQ haplotypes were treated as single units for association and clustering. Among some 400 genotyped donors of the cohort, an average of roughly 240,000 unique TCR beta nucleotide sequences were sequenced per donor, around 20% of them non-productive.

The receptor library was made with the immunoSEQ multiplex PCR assay. A mixture of 60 forward primers for TCR Vbeta segments and 13 reverse primers for TCR Jbeta segments was used in the multiplex PCR. Amplification of the CDR3 region of rearranged TCR beta genes was performed with a multiplex PCR assay on genomic DNA. On the Illumina HiSeq System, the amplified TCR beta libraries were sequenced as 87-base-pair reads. Per the original workflow: In a later analysis, some 80 million unique TCR beta chains were counted across the 500 to 850 repertoires, and about 10 million of these chains were shared by at least two donors. A nearest-neighbor algorithm error-corrected the raw reads and collapsed the reads into unique sequences, merging closely related sequences to remove PCR and sequencing errors. To assign V, D and J gene segments, CDR3 sequences were aligned to IMGT reference sequences. Each retained sequence needed at least a six-nucleotide match to both a V gene segment and a J gene segment. A rearrangement was called productive if the CDR3 had no stop codons and remained in frame with V and J, and every other rearrangement was called non-productive. Following IMGT convention, CDR3 was defined as the stretch from the second conserved V-encoded cysteine up to the conserved J-encoded phenylalanine. The earlier analysis of 587 of the donors excluded sequences that lacked an unambiguous match to a single V gene segment. An earlier analysis of just under 600 of the donors called V segments functional above 56.7% productive rearrangements and segregating when the between-donor standard deviation exceeded 5%. A statistical classification framework was developed to diagnose cytomegalovirus status using the catalog of TCR beta chain sequences. A later analysis assigned V and J genes by comparing TCR nucleotide sequences with IMGT/GENE-DB human TR gene sequences. In a later analysis, CDR3 sequences and most-parsimonious VDJ recombination scenarios were assigned using the TCRdist pipeline. In a later analysis, every TCR beta chain was defined by the combination of its CDR3 amino acid sequence and its V-gene family, and reads without a unique V-gene family were dropped. As a way to deal with suspected cross-contamination and a sequencing artifact, a later analysis dropped 450 to 600 nucleotide sequences that were highly shared and had low generation probability. For each public chain, a later analysis derived a clonal expansion index from normalized ranks of inferred template counts within each repertoire. A later analysis computed generation probabilities with a VDJ recombination model fitted to out-of-frame rearrangements, and checked the results against IGoR. In a later analysis, hypergeometric tests were used to score TCR-TCR, TCR-HLA and TCR-CMV co-occurrence, with a repertoire-size bias correction applied to TCR pairs. False discovery rates were estimated in a later analysis by permuting HLA or CMV assignments 20 times. In a later analysis, co-occurring TCRs were grouped with DBSCAN, and TCRdist sequence similarity was added when clustering was performed within HLA-allele-positive subsets. Co-occurrence clustering excluded repertoires with fewer than 30,000 or more than 120,000 public chains, plus five with anomalous nucleotide sharing. TCRdb stores this immuneACCESS table with in-frame sequences only. Part of the clones is absent; in the studies checked, under half of the shortfall reflects unresolved V genes, and no reason is known for the rest. That table is the source of V, J and clone size, and D and trimming were worked out from the DNA. The sample has some 150,000 clones on record, 64% of them singletons. 3% of the sample rests with the top ten.

The paper's findings and limits, for the study overall: Broadly in line with IMGT annotations, most TCR beta V segments showed up in productive rearrangements about 90% or about 30% of the time in an earlier analysis of under 700 of the donors. A further reported finding was that TCR beta sequences accurately predicted the HLA-A and HLA-B alleles for most subjects in the first cohort. A few of the identified cytomegalovirus-associated TCR beta chains were confirmed in vitro to be specific for cytomegalovirus antigens. In a later analysis, about 16,000 TCR beta sequences were associated with specific HLA alleles at a false discovery rate of 0.05. Because HLA typing was unavailable for some donors at each locus, only the typed subset was used in association tests. Most TCR sequences were seen in very few donors, while some public TCRs were found in many individuals. Over 15 rarely observed V segments, including chromosome 9 orphons, were excluded from the earlier analysis of just under 600 of the donors because counts were too low. A later analysis found that most CMV-associated TCR beta chains appeared HLA-restricted, with HLA associations seemingly driven largely by CMV exposure. In a later analysis, several top co-occurrence clusters were reported to appear linked to parvovirus B19, influenza, CMV and Epstein-Barr virus. The cohort was sequenced for TCR beta chains only, and without alpha or paired-chain data the features that could be detected were limited. When HLA alleles, especially DR and DQ, strongly co-occurred, TCR associations were difficult to assign to individual alleles. In both the original and validation cohorts, the classifier was reported to diagnose cytomegalovirus status with high specificity and sensitivity. In a later analysis, TCR association rates were found to vary across HLA loci, with the most associated TCRs seen for DRB1 alleles and the fewest for HLA-C alleles. The presence/absence analyses assumed that sequencing depth was roughly uniform across donors, and that assumption may not be true. Because the 87-base-pair reads could not distinguish some IMGT-functional V segments, including TRBV6-2 and TRBV6-3, those segments were excluded. Compared with equally common non-associated chains, HLA-associated TCR beta chains in a later analysis were more clonally expanded and had lower generation probabilities. V-gene and J-gene trimming of TCR beta chains was associated with a missense DCLRE1C variant in a later genetic analysis, and the association was replicated in an independent cohort. It was suggested by the authors that the approach could potentially be generalized to other disease states and immunological phenotypes. A cluster of highly shared sequence variants was judged likely to represent a technical artifact of the sequencing pipeline. In a later genetic analysis, fewer N-insertions in productive TCRs were reported among donors in an Asian-associated ancestry cluster than the approximately 670-donor mean. The only immune exposure information available for the cohort was CMV serostatus. In the study, roughly 160 TCR beta chains were listed as associated with cytomegalovirus. Correlated functional status among segregating V segments might be attributable to linkage disequilibrium, but an unknown experimental factor could not be ruled out.

The cohort was made up of 666 healthy bone marrow donors. At the time of sampling, all cohort members were nominally healthy, though unrecorded immune exposures were likely present. The donor tested CMV seropositive and was one of the 289 seropositive cohort members. A peripheral blood sample was provided by each donor, and peripheral blood mononuclear cells were used for TCR beta sequencing. Genomic DNA was extracted from the blood cell samples with the Qiagen DNeasy Blood Extraction Kit. CDR1 SGHNT and CDR2 YYREEE are derived from the germline V gene (reference sequence). Including the terminal cysteine and phenylalanine, the CDR3 comprises 15 residues. Only CDR3 DNA remains: 45 bases, in frame from the first base. Germline trimming amounts to 5 bases on V and 5 bases on J, with 11 as the count of junction bases outside the gene matches. In this sample, this clone turned up a few times. Its target antigen remains unknown. Base qualities are not at hand, and no much larger clone is one base apart.

This sequence uses TRBV5-4 and TRBJ1-1, and 8 junctional nucleotides match TRBD1. Material: PBMCs. This TCR came from a woman in her 30s in good health and CMV-seropositive. The DNA sequence is as follows: TGTGCCAGCAGTTTGCCCGGACAGGGAGGGACTGAAGCTTTCTTT. Translated, it gives CASSLPGQGGTEAFF.